A single sample gave rise to the 12 T cell receptor beta chains below, sequenced in a study of T-cell memory formation after mild COVID-19. From the 5' RACE reads, TCRdb called clonotypes with MiXCR, one entry per CDR3 protein. The top ten hold 22% of the sample, which has about 290,000 distinct CDR3 sequences, around 15% seen once. The specimen sequenced was PBMCs or a T cell subset sorted from them (not recorded which). The receptor set was obtained from a man aged 18 to 30 who had mild COVID-19 (a few samples of this study predate the infection). Cell type and time point are not known.

This clonotype was observed a handful of times. The chain has TRBV9 and TRBJ2-3; TRBD1 is a possible D gene (6 bases). The CDR3 runs 15 residues. Germline assignment: CDR1 SGDLS and CDR2 YYNGEE. Deletions cut 4 bases from V and 0 bases from J, with 12 bases between. CDR3 amino acids: CASSLGATSTDTQYF. The CDR3 region has the DNA TGTGCCAGCAGCCTGGGGGCGACTAGCACAGATACGCAGTATTTT.

J is TRBJ2-7 and V is TRBV4-1; TRBD2 aligns across 11 bases. From germline, CDR1 is MGHRA and CDR2 YSYEKL. The CDR3 is made up of 15 amino acids. V trimming: 2 bases; J trimming: 4 bases; junction bases outside the gene matches: 4. CDR3 coding DNA: TGCGCCAGCAGCCAACCAGGACTAGCGGGTTACGAGCAGTACTTC. This gives the protein CASSQPGLAGYEQYF.

This clonotype was picked up a small number of times. This chain uses TRBV20-1 with TRBJ1-2, with TRBD1 matching over 10 bases. The germline V gene has CDR1 DFQATT and CDR2 SNEGSKA (reference sequence). The ends lost 6 bases at V and 8 bases at J; junction bases unmatched: 12. CDR3 size: 14 residues. The CDR3 protein is CSAGPDRGLLGYTF. DNA for the CDR3: TGCAGTGCCGGGCCAGACAGGGGGCTTTTGGGCTACACCTTC.

The chain carries TRBV15 and TRBJ1-4, with D possibly TRBD1 on 6 matching bases. The V end was cut by 3 bases, the J end by 6 bases, with 20 bases between. The CDR3 has 17 residues. Germline assignment: CDR1 LNHNV and CDR2 YYDKDF (reference sequence). The CDR3: CATSSDYGQRVHEKLFF. The CDR3 coding sequence is TGTGCCACCAGCAGCGACTACGGACAGCGAGTTCATGAAAAACTGTTTTTT.

This clonotype was found a few times. This chain links TRBV6-2 or TRBV6-3 with TRBJ1-1; D is ambiguous. The length of the CDR3 is 13 residues. Trimming left V 7 bases short and J 1 base short, with 10 bases between. Germline V gives CDR1 MNHEY, CDR2 SVGEGT. CDR3 residues: CASNFGGNTEAFF. DNA for the CDR3: TGTGCCAGCAACTTTGGAGGGAACACTGAAGCTTTCTTT.

This clonotype has a handful of counts. The chain has TRBV6-2 or TRBV6-3 and TRBJ2-1, with D possibly being TRBD1 (6 bases). Germline assignment: CDR1 MNHEY and CDR2 SVGEGT. This CDR3 contains 15 residues. Deletions cut 2 bases from V and 5 bases from J, with 13 bases between. Here the CDR3 reads CASSYLTGQDNEQFF. DNA of the CDR3: TGTGCCAGCAGTTACCTGACAGGTCAGGACAATGAGCAGTTCTTC.

The chain uses TRBV12-3 or TRBV12-4 and TRBJ1-4; tentative D call: TRBD1 (6 bases). The CDR3 is made up of 12 amino acids. V was clipped by 3 bases and J by 10 bases, with 9 bases between them. CDR3 loop: CASSFGGGKLFF. The CDR3 coding sequence is TGTGCCAGCAGTTTCGGGGGCGGAAAACTGTTTTTT.

This chain connects TRBV20-1 to TRBJ1-1; no clear D. The germline V gene encodes CDR1 DFQATT and CDR2 SNEGSKA (reference sequence). The CDR3 contains 13 residues. Trimming pared 0 bases from V and 1 base from J, leaving 6 bases between. The DNA for the CDR3 is TGCAGTGCTAGAGATGCGGGGAACACTGAAGCTTTCTTT. It yields the protein CSARDAGNTEAFF.

The chain employs TRBV7-6 and TRBJ1-1; 9 bases fit TRBD1. The CDR3 is 14 amino acids. Trimming removed 5 bases from V and 5 bases from J; junction bases left unmatched: 6. The germline V gene encodes CDR1 SGHVS and CDR2 FNYEAQ. The CDR3 DNA sequence: TGTGCCAGCAGCCCCCCGGGACAGGGAACTGAAGCTTTCTTT. Its protein is CASSPPGQGTEAFF.

The chain links TRBV5-1 to TRBJ2-2; D unclear. This CDR3 contains 15 residues. The ends were cut back, 0 bases at V and 6 bases at J, with 12 bases in the middle. Germline CDR1 and CDR2: SGHRS and YFSETQ. The CDR3 DNA follows: TGCGCCAGCAGCTTGGCCAGGACCCCCCCCGGGGAGCTGTTTTTT. Residues: CASSLARTPPGELFF.

This chain links TRBV7-2 with TRBJ2-2; 7 bases match TRBD2. Germline loops: CDR1 SGHTA, CDR2 FQGNSA. The CDR3 is 15 residues long. The trim removed 3 bases at V and 6 bases at J, leaving 7 bases unmatched. The CDR3 loop is CASSFGLGEAGELFF. The CDR3 nucleotides read TGTGCCAGCAGCTTCGGACTAGGGGAGGCCGGGGAGCTGTTTTTT. The full variable domain, completed using reference TRBV7-2 and TRBJ2-2, is GAGVSQSPSNKVTEKGKDVELRCDPISGHTALYWYRQSLGQGLEFLIYFQGNSAPDKSGLPSDRFSAERTGGSVSTLTIQRTQQEDSAVYLCASSFGLGEAGELFFGEGSRLTVL.

In this sample, this clonotype turned up a few times. The V gene is TRBV20-1, the J gene TRBJ2-6; no firm D call. Germline-derived CDR1 and CDR2 are DFQATT and SNEGSKA (reference sequence). The CDR3 runs to 13 residues. Trimming removed 4 bases from V and 0 bases from J, with 4 bases in between. The chain's CDR3 is CSATGSGANVLTF. CDR3 bases: TGCAGTGCTACAGGCTCTGGGGCCAACGTCCTGACTTTC.